This TCR beta chain was found in a study of shared clonotypes between healthy human individuals. Study-wide points: A few donors had around 5% of their naive CD4 clonotypes in common.

Germline CDR1 reads SEHNR; CDR2 reads FQNEAQ (reference sequence). V was pared by 1 base and J by 2 bases, with 1 base of the junction left unmatched. CDR3 length: 15 residues. Each sorted subset replicate got 200 ng genomic DNA, roughly 30,000 genomes. Here immunoSEQ multiplex PCR was the method, and the copy in TCRdb shows in-frame clones only, minus some. The data show about 600,000 clones, approximately 97% seen once. About this clone: Its antigen is undetermined.

All of the donors resided in Nashville, Tennessee, and each was a Caucasian adult. The receptor comes from a woman aged 25 to 39 in good health. The sample was naive CD4+ T cells sorted from blood. Indicated subset: CD45RA+ positively selected. The V gene is TRBV7-9, the J gene TRBJ1-5; 8 bases agree with TRBD1. The CDR3 DNA follows: TGTGCCAGCAGCTTAGGCAGGGGGCGCAATCAGCCCCAGCATTTT. Protein product: CASSLGRGRNQPQHF.